This T cell receptor beta chain was identified in a study of T cell clonality in common variable immunodeficiency. CDR1 and CDR2 from the germline V gene are SGHNT and YYREEE (reference sequence). Trimming left V 4 bases short and J 6 bases short, with 17 bases between. The CDR3 extends over 14 amino acids. Profiled with immunoSEQ multiplex PCR; TCRdb holds only in-frame clones, not every one. Observed are around 40,000 clones, no singletons, with the top ten taking about 3%. This clone was observed at least ten times. No antigen is known for it. The read ends 3 residues shy of where the CDR3 ends; the end is completed using the germline J gene. Study-wide points: The cause of increased CVID clonality remains unclear without subpopulation sequencing.

This clonotype was obtained from a person aged 18-70 years in good health. Sequenced material: peripheral blood mononuclear cells. The gene calls are TRBV5-4 and TRBJ2-7, with a weak D call TRBD2 (6 bases). The sequenced CDR3 bases are TGTGCCAGCAGCATAGGAGGGCCGGTTGTCGAG. Translated: CASSIGGPVVE. The CDR3 in full is CASSIGGPVVEQYF.